This TCR beta chain was found in a study of PD-1 blockade in mismatch repair-deficient tumors. V gave up 2 bases and J gave up 7 bases; unmatched junction bases: 8. The CDR3 consists of 16 residues. Germline lookup yields CDR1 PRHDT and CDR2 FYEKMQ (reference sequence). Generated by immunoSEQ multiplex PCR, the TCRdb table keeps only in-frame clones and is missing some. The sample contains approximately 23,000 clones, 65% to 85% of which appear only once. Sequences were derived from PBMCs, sampled before pembrolizumab treatment. The receptor comes from an adult with mismatch repair-deficient cancer. The rearrangement uses TRBV13 and TRBJ1-6; 7 bases match TRBD1. CDR3 amino acids: CASSLQGQAGNSPLHF. Written as DNA, the CDR3 is TGTGCCAGCAGCTTACAAGGACAGGCCGGGAATTCACCCCTCCACTTT.